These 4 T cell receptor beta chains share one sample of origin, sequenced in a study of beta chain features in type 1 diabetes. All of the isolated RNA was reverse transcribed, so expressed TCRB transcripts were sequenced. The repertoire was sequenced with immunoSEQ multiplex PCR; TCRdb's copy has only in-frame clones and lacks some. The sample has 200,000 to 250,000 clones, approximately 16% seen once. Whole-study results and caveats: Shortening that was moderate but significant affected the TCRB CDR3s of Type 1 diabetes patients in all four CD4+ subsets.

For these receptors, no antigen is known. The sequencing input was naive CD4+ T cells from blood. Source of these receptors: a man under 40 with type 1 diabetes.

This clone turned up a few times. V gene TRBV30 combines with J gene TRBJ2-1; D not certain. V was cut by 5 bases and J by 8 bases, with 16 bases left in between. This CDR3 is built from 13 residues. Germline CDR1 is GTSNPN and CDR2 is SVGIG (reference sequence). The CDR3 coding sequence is TGTGCCTGGTACCGGGCAAGTAGGTATGAGCAGTTCTTC. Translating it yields CAWYRASRYEQFF.

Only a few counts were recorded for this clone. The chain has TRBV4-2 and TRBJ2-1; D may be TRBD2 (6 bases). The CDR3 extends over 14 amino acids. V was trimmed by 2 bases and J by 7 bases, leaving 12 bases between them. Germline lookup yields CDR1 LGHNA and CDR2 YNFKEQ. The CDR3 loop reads CASSQSGTSNEQFF. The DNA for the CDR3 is TGTGCCAGCAGCCAATCCGGGACTTCTAATGAGCAGTTCTTC.

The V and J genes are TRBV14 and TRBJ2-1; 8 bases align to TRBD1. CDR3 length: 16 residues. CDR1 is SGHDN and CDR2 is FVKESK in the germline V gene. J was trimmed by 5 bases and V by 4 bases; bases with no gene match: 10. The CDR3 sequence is CASSRIDRGGNNEQFF. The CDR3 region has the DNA TGTGCCAGCAGCCGTATCGACAGGGGCGGGAACAATGAGCAGTTCTTC.

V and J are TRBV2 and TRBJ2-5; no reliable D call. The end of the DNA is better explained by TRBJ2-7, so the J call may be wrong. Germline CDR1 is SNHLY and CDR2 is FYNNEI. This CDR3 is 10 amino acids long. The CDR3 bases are TGTGCCAGCAGGGCGTACGAGCAGTACTTC. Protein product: CASRAYEQYF.